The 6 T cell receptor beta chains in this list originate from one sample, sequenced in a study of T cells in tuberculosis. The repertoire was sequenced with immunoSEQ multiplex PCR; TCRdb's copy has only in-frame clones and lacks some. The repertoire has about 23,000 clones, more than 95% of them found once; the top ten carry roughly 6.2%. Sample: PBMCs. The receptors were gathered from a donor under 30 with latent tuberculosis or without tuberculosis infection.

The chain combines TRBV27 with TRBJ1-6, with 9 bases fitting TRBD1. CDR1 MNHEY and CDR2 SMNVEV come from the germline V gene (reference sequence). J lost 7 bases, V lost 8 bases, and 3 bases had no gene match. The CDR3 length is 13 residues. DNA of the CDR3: TGTGCCAGCCGGGACAGGGTGAATTCACCCCTCCACTTT. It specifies CASRDRVNSPLHF.

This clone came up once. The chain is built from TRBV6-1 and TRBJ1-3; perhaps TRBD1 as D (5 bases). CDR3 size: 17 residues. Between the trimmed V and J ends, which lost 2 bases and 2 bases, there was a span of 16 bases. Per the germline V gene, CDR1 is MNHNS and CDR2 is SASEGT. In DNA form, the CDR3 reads TGTGCCAGCAGTGAATTCAGGGAGGTCCCGCCTGGAAACACCATATATTTT. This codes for CASSEFREVPPGNTIYF.

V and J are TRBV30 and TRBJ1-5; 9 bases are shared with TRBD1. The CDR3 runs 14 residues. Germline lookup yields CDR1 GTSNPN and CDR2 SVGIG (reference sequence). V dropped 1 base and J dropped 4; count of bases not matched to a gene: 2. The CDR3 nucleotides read TGTGCCTGGAGTGCGGGGACAGGGAATCAGCCCCAGCATTTT. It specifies CAWSAGTGNQPQHF. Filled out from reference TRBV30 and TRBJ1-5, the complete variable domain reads SQTIHQWPATLVQPVGSPLSLECTVEGTSNPNLYWYRQAAGRGLQLLFYSVGIGQISSEVPQNLSASRPQDRQFILSSKKLLLSDSGFYLCAWSAGTGNQPQHFGDGTRLSIL.

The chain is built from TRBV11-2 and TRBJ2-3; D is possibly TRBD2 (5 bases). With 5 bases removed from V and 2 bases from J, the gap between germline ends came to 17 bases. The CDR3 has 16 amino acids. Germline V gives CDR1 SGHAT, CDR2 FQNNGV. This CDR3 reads CASSPTSGRITDTQYF. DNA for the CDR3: TGTGCCAGCAGCCCTACCAGCGGAAGGATCACAGATACGCAGTATTTT.

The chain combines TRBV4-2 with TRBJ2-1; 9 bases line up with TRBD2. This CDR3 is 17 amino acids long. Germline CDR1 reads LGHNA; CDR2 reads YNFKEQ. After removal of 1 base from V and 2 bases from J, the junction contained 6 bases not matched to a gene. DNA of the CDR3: TGTGCCAGCAGCCAAGCGGGTCCTAGCGGGGCCTACAATGAGCAGTTCTTC. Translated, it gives CASSQAGPSGAYNEQFF.

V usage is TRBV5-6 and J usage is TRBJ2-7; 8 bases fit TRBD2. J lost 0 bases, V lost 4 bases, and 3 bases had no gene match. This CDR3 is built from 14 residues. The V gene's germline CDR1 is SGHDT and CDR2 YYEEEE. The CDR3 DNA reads TGTGCCAGCAGCCGCGGGGGGAGCTCCTACGAGCAGTACTTC. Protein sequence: CASSRGGSSYEQYF. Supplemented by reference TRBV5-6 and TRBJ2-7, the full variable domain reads DAGVTQSPTHLIKTRGQQVTLRCSPKSGHDTVSWYQQALGQGPQFIFQYYEEEERQRGNFPDRFSGHQFPNYSSELNVNALLLGDSALYLCASSRGGSSYEQYFGPGTRLTVT.